One and the same sample provided the 13 T cell receptor beta chains below, sequenced in a study of T cells in Graves' hyperthyroidism and ophthalmopathy. TCR beta CDR3 sequences were amplified from RNA transcripts. The TCR CDR3 was amplified in a first-round RT-PCR using the HTBI primer set. TCRdb reanalysed the multiplex PCR reads using MiXCR and keeps one entry per CDR3 protein. The repertoire includes 400,000 or so distinct CDR3 sequences, more than 12% of them detected once, and 25% to 30% sits in the top ten. The sample taken for sequencing was blood. These receptors originate from a man aged 50 or older with Graves' ophthalmopathy.

This sequence joins TRBV7-9 and TRBJ2-3, with a tentative D call TRBD2 (5 bases). V was clipped by 2 bases and J by 6 bases, with 12 bases between them. The CDR3 is made up of 14 amino acids. Germline V gene lookup returns CDR1 SEHNR and CDR2 FQNEAQ (reference sequence). CDR3 residues: CASSLLLGFDTQYF. Written as DNA, the CDR3 is TGTGCCAGCAGCTTATTACTAGGGTTCGATACGCAGTATTTT.

The chain carries TRBV12-3 or TRBV12-4 and TRBJ2-7, with D hard to call. Trimming pared 4 bases from V and 7 bases from J, leaving 11 bases between. There are 12 residues in the CDR3. The CDR3 sequence: CASSSESGEQYF. The CDR3 DNA follows: TGTGCCAGCAGTTCGGAATCCGGTGAGCAGTACTTC.

This clonotype was found many times. The chain combines TRBV27 with TRBJ1-1; D perhaps matches TRBD1 (5 bases). V gave up 6 bases and J gave up 3 bases, with 14 bases separating them. This CDR3 contains 14 residues. Germline assignment: CDR1 MNHEY and CDR2 SMNVEV (reference sequence). The CDR3 here is CASRLRQGYTEAFF. The DNA for the CDR3 is TGTGCCAGCAGGCTCCGCCAGGGATACACTGAAGCTTTCTTT.

This clonotype was picked up many times. This chain uses TRBV2 with TRBJ2-1; TRBD2 agrees at 9 bases. Trimming cost V 8 bases and J 6 bases; bases outside gene matches: 11. Germline V CDR1 and CDR2: SNHLY, FYNNEI. This CDR3 comprises 15 residues. This CDR3 reads CASRVAGGPGNEQFF. CDR3 sequence (DNA): TGTGCCAGCCGTGTTGCGGGAGGGCCGGGCAATGAGCAGTTCTTC.

The gene calls are TRBV19 and TRBJ2-1; D might be TRBD2 (6 bases). Germline V CDR1 and CDR2: LNHDA, SQIVND (reference sequence). V lost 7 bases, J lost 4 bases, and 20 bases lay in between. The CDR3 sequence is 16 residues long. The CDR3 region is CASNTGRLERYNEQFF. The CDR3 DNA follows: TGTGCCAGTAACACCGGACGACTAGAGAGGTACAATGAGCAGTTCTTC.

This clonotype was observed many times. The chain employs TRBV20-1 and TRBJ2-1; 9 bases map to TRBD2. CDR3 length: 17 amino acids. After removal of 4 bases from V and 6 bases from J, the junction contained 16 bases not matched to a gene. CDR1 and CDR2 (germline): DFQATT, SNEGSKA (reference sequence). The CDR3 DNA follows: TGCAGTGCTAAGAGGCGGGAGGGCTTCTCTTCTCTCAATGAGCAGTTCTTC. It translates to CSAKRREGFSSLNEQFF.

The table lists this clonotype with many counts. The rearrangement uses TRBV7-8 and TRBJ2-7, with 12 nucleotides matching TRBD2. After removal of 5 bases from V and 4 bases from J, the junction contained 12 bases not matched to a gene. Germline V gives CDR1 SGHVS, CDR2 FQNEAQ. The CDR3 covers 17 residues. The CDR3 nucleotides read TGTGCCAGCAGCCCCCCCGTTCGGACTAGCGGGAAGTACGAGCAGTACTTC. Its protein product is CASSPPVRTSGKYEQYF. Full variable domain (remainder filled in from reference TRBV7-8 and TRBJ2-7): GAGVSQSPRYKVAKRGQDVALRCDPISGHVSLFWYQQALGQGPEFLTYFQNEAQLDKSGLPSDRFFAERPEGSVSTLKIQRTQQEDSAVYLCASSPPVRTSGKYEQYFGPGTRLTVT.

The chain links TRBV25-1 to TRBJ1-2, with 7 bases lining up with TRBD1. The V gene's germline CDR1 is MGHDK and CDR2 SYGVNS. Trimming at V came to 6 bases and at J to 4 bases, leaving 5 bases not matched to a gene. The CDR3 is 13 amino acids. The CDR3 spells CASSRGQAYGYTF. The CDR3 coding sequence is TGTGCCAGCAGCCGCGGACAGGCCTATGGCTACACCTTC.

This clonotype showed up just a few times. The V gene is TRBV29-1, the J gene TRBJ2-5; D unresolved. With 5 bases removed from V and 5 bases from J, the gap between germline ends came to 6 bases. Germline V gives CDR1 SQVTM, CDR2 ANQGSEA. The CDR3 spans 10 residues. The CDR3 reads CSVTRETQYF. The CDR3 bases are TGCAGCGTTACTCGTGAGACCCAGTACTTC.

The chain is built from TRBV28 and TRBJ2-1; D unclear. Trimming cost V 6 bases and J 0 bases, with 15 bases left between them. CDR3 size: 16 residues. Per the germline V gene, CDR1 is MDHEN and CDR2 is SYDVKM. The CDR3 nucleotides read TGTGCCAGCAGCAGCCGGAAAGGAGCCTCCTACAATGAGCAGTTCTTC. Translated, it gives CASSSRKGASYNEQFF.

This clonotype was recorded only once. The chain links TRBV14 to TRBJ2-1; 7 bases line up with TRBD2. CDR1 is SGHDN, CDR2 FVKESK, per germline. There are 14 residues in the CDR3. After removal of 1 base from V and 9 bases from J, the junction contained 6 bases not matched to a gene. The CDR3 here is CASSQVRSGTEQFF. DNA of the CDR3: TGTGCCAGCAGCCAAGTTAGAAGCGGGACTGAGCAGTTCTTC.

CDR3 DNA: TGTGCCAGCGGAAGGGGGGGACAGGATGAGCAGTTCTTC. Amino acid sequence: CASGRGGQDEQFF. V and J are TRBV9 and TRBJ2-1, with D perhaps matching TRBD1 (8 bases). The V gene's germline CDR1 is SGDLS and CDR2 YYNGEE. V dropped 7 bases and J dropped 8 bases, with 16 bases sitting between them. The CDR3 is made up of 13 amino acids.

This clonotype was picked up many times. This sequence joins TRBV28 and TRBJ1-2, with D perhaps TRBD1 (5 bases). Germline CDR1 MDHEN, CDR2 SYDVKM. V was clipped by 2 bases and J by 5 bases, with 6 bases between them. CDR3 length: 12 amino acids. CDR3 DNA sequence: TGTGCCAGCAGTTTACGACAGTATGGCTACACCTTC. Residues: CASSLRQYGYTF.